These 21 T cell receptor beta chains came from one sample sequenced in a study of beta chain features in type 1 diabetes (dated 2018 in TCRdb). Library generation was performed with the immunoSEQ multiplex PCR assay. The High Capacity cDNA Reverse Transcription Kit was used to reverse transcribe all of the isolated RNA, meaning that expressed TCRB transcripts were what got sequenced. The table was pulled from immuneACCESS by TCRdb, which kept in-frame rearrangements only. Such tables lose some clones; where checked, under half of the loss comes from unresolved V genes, and the rest has no known cause. Here the sample has 300,000 to 350,000 clones; approximately 8% occur a single time. The ten largest account for less than 0.5% of the sample. The sample comprised central memory CD4+ T cells from blood. Receptors originate from a young woman in good health.

Only a few counts were recorded for this clone. In DNA, the CDR3 is TGTGCCACCAGCAGACCCCCTACAGTTCAGTCCTACAATGAGCAGTTCTTC. Translation: CATSRPPTVQSYNEQFF. This chain joins TRBV15 and TRBJ2-1; no clear D. The CDR3 is 17 amino acids. The V gene lost 2 bases and the J gene lost 1 base, with 15 bases spanning the gap. Germline V gene lookup returns CDR1 LNHNV and CDR2 YYDKDF (reference sequence). The full variable domain, its missing parts supplied by reference TRBV15 and TRBJ2-1, is DAMVIQNPRYQVTQFGKPVTLSCSQTLNHNVMYWYQQKSSQAPKLLFHYYDKDFNNEADTPDNFQSRRPNTSFCFLDIRSPGLGDTAMYLCATSRPPTVQSYNEQFFGPGTRLTVL.

Only a few counts were recorded for this clone. The V gene is TRBV5-4, the J gene TRBJ2-3; D is unclear. Deletions cut 1 base from V and 3 bases from J, with 6 bases between. CDR3 length: 13 residues. From germline, CDR1 is SGHNT and CDR2 YYREEE (reference sequence). This chain's CDR3 is CASSLKGTDTQYF. The CDR3 coding sequence is TGTGCCAGCAGCTTGAAGGGAACAGATACGCAGTATTTT.

The rearrangement links TRBV7-9 to TRBJ2-2, with a possible D match to TRBD2 (5 bases). The CDR3 consists of 15 residues. The germline CDR1 and CDR2 sequences are SEHNR and FQNEAQ (reference sequence). Deletions cut 2 bases from V and 3 bases from J, with 10 bases between. CDR3: CASSLQSGYTGELFF. DNA of the CDR3: TGTGCCAGCAGCTTACAAAGCGGATACACCGGGGAGCTGTTTTTT.

There are a few counts of this clone. The rearrangement links TRBV19 to TRBJ2-3; D is uncertain. The CDR3 totals 13 residues. Germline assignment: CDR1 LNHDA and CDR2 SQIVND (reference sequence). With 3 bases removed from V and 5 bases from J, the gap between germline ends came to 9 bases. CDR3 protein: CASSIGRQDTQYF. CDR3 bases: TGTGCCAGTAGTATTGGCAGGCAAGATACGCAGTATTTT.

The genes are TRBV5-5 and TRBJ2-2, with D possibly being TRBD1 (6 bases). Germline V gene sequence: CDR1 SGHKS, CDR2 YYEKEE (reference sequence). The germline V and J ends were trimmed by 4 bases and 0 bases, with 10 bases remaining between them. The CDR3 length is 15 residues. The DNA of the CDR3 is TGTGCCAGCAGCGCCAGGGGAACGAACACCGGGGAGCTGTTTTTT. Encoded protein: CASSARGTNTGELFF.

This clone came up many times. The identical CDR3 is also encoded by other nucleotide sequences in the sample. Here the CDR3 reads CATSRDRDEQYF. The DNA for the CDR3 is TGTGCCACCAGCAGAGATAGGGACGAGCAGTACTTC. The chain is built from TRBV15 and TRBJ2-7, with unresolved D. V shed 0 bases and J shed 5 bases, with 5 bases lying between them. This CDR3 has 12 amino acids. The germline V gene has CDR1 LNHNV and CDR2 YYDKDF (reference sequence).

There are a few counts of this clone. This chain uses TRBV11-1 with TRBJ2-5, with no clear D. The germline V and J ends were trimmed by 4 bases and 5 bases, with 14 bases remaining between them. The CDR3 is 14 residues long. Germline lookup yields CDR1 SGHAT and CDR2 FQDESV (reference sequence). The CDR3 DNA reads as TGTGCCAGCAGCTCAAGATGGACGTCCGAGACCCAGTACTTC. Amino acids: CASSSRWTSETQYF.

A remark on this clone: One junction end does not reproduce the germline sequence, and a read error may be involved. The rearrangement links TRBV7-7 to TRBJ2-1; perhaps TRBD1 as D (5 bases). The CDR3 is 18 residues long. CDR1 and CDR2 from the germline V gene are SSHAT and FNYEAQ (reference sequence). The CDR3 sequence: CASSIRPKGVSSYNEQFF. CDR3 DNA: TGTGCTAGCAGCATTAGACCCAAAGGGGTCAGCTCCTACAATGAGCAGTTCTTC.

The chain is built from TRBV28 and TRBJ2-7, with 7 bases matching TRBD1. CDR1 is MDHEN, CDR2 SYDVKM, per germline. This CDR3 region has 15 residues. The V and J ends lost 3 bases and 7 bases, in that order; junction bases with no gene match: 12. The CDR3 spells CASSFGRQGWGEQYF. The DNA of the CDR3 is TGTGCCAGCAGTTTCGGGCGACAGGGCTGGGGGGAGCAGTACTTC.

This clone came up a few times. The rearrangement joins TRBV7-9 to TRBJ2-1, with D perhaps TRBD1 or TRBD2 (5 bases each). Germline-derived CDR1 and CDR2 are SEHNR and FQNEAQ (reference sequence). The CDR3 spans 15 residues. Trimming left V 5 bases short and J 9 bases short, with 20 bases between. CDR3 residues: CASSQGKGSGGEQFF. The CDR3 nucleotides are TGTGCCAGCAGCCAAGGGAAAGGGAGTGGGGGTGAGCAGTTCTTC.

This chain joins TRBV7-2 and TRBJ2-3, with 7 bases identical to TRBD2. Germline trimming cut 0 bases from V and 3 bases from J; bases unmatched to any gene: 3. This CDR3 has 15 residues. Per germline, CDR1 SGHTA and CDR2 FQGNSA. This CDR3 reads CASSLAGGVTDTQYF. The CDR3 DNA follows: TGTGCCAGCAGCTTAGCGGGAGGGGTTACAGATACGCAGTATTTT.

This chain uses TRBV11-2 with TRBJ2-3, with 8 bases lining up with TRBD2. With 1 base clipped from V and 6 bases from J, the junction kept 9 bases outside the gene matches. The CDR3 has 16 residues. The V gene's germline CDR1 is SGHAT and CDR2 FQNNGV. CDR3 in DNA: TGTGCCAGCAGCTTAGCCCCGAGTAGCGGGATTGATACGCAGTATTTT. As protein: CASSLAPSSGIDTQYF.

This chain uses TRBV4-2 with TRBJ1-2; D remains ambiguous. The CDR3 is 15 residues long. V lost 0 bases and J lost 5, with 13 bases in between. CDR1 and CDR2 (germline): LGHNA, YNFKEQ. The CDR3 spells CASSQDRVWSYGYTF. The CDR3 nucleotides read TGTGCCAGCAGCCAAGATCGGGTATGGAGTTATGGCTACACCTTC.

Many counts were recorded for this clone. V and J are TRBV6-6 and TRBJ1-2, with a possible D match to TRBD1 (5 bases). Germline V gene data show CDR1 as MNHNY and CDR2 as SVGAGI (reference sequence). The CDR3 has 13 amino acids. The germline V and J ends were trimmed by 10 bases and 4 bases, with 16 bases remaining between them. The DNA of the CDR3 is TGTGCCACCTCTCGGGACCCCTTCTATGGCTACACCTTC. The encoded protein is CATSRDPFYGYTF.

This chain joins TRBV11-2 and TRBJ2-7; TRBD1 might be the D (5 bases). Germline-derived CDR1 and CDR2 are SGHAT and FQNNGV. V gave up 5 bases and J gave up 0 bases, with 17 bases separating them. The CDR3 is 16 amino acids. This CDR3 is CASSPVRGGSSYEQYF. CDR3 nucleotide sequence: TGTGCCAGCAGCCCGGTAAGGGGCGGCAGCTCCTACGAGCAGTACTTC.

This clone was counted only a few times. This chain connects TRBV6-6 to TRBJ2-2; perhaps TRBD2 as D (5 bases). The germline V and J ends were trimmed by 5 bases and 2 bases, with 9 bases remaining between them. The germline V gene encodes CDR1 MNHNY and CDR2 SVGAGI (reference sequence). The CDR3 runs to 14 residues. The CDR3 DNA reads as TGTGCCAGCAGTGCCAGCGGTAACACCGGGGAGCTGTTTTTT. Translating it yields CASSASGNTGELFF.

This clone was counted at least ten times. This sequence joins TRBV2 and TRBJ1-4, with a possible D match to TRBD1 (6 bases). The germline CDR1 and CDR2 sequences are SNHLY and FYNNEI. V was shortened by 7 bases and J by 4 bases, with 13 bases between the two germline ends. CDR3 length: 14 amino acids. Here the CDR3 DNA reads TGTGCCAGCACATTACAGGGACGTAATGAAAAACTGTTTTTT. Its translation is CASTLQGRNEKLFF.

This rearrangement joins TRBV2 to TRBJ2-2, with TRBD1 as a possible D gene (5 bases). V shed 5 bases and J shed 9 bases, with 13 bases lying between them. From germline, CDR1 is SNHLY and CDR2 FYNNEI. The length of the CDR3 is 13 residues. The CDR3 nucleotides read TGTGCCAGCAGTCAGCAGGGTCCGCGGGAGCTGTTTTTT. Its translation: CASSQQGPRELFF.

The table lists this clone with a few counts. This same CDR3 is encoded by further DNA sequences in the sample. The genes are TRBV19 and TRBJ2-1; D not certain. Per the germline V gene, CDR1 is LNHDA and CDR2 is SQIVND (reference sequence). V was trimmed by 9 bases and J by 3 bases, leaving 6 bases between them. There are 11 residues in the CDR3. The CDR3 sequence: CASTDYNEQFF. The CDR3 DNA reads TGTGCCAGCACCGACTACAATGAGCAGTTCTTC.

This clone was detected many times. The chain uses TRBV9 and TRBJ2-3, with D perhaps TRBD2 (6 bases). Deletions cut 4 bases from V and 2 bases from J, with 20 bases between. From germline, CDR1 is SGDLS and CDR2 YYNGEE. The CDR3 has 17 residues. CDR3 in DNA: TGTGCCAGCAGCCCACGGGGCGGGACGGGCGTCACAGATACGCAGTATTTT. This sequence encodes CASSPRGGTGVTDTQYF. Full variable domain (outside the CDR3, taken from reference TRBV9 and TRBJ2-3): DSGVTQTPKHLITATGQRVTLRCSPRSGDLSVYWYQQSLDQGLQFLIQYYNGEERAKGNILERFSAQQFPDLHSELNLSSLELGDSALYFCASSPRGGTGVTDTQYFGPGTRLTVL.

This clone came up a few times. The genes are TRBV28 and TRBJ1-5; possible D gene TRBD1, 5 bases. This CDR3 region has 15 residues. Trimming removed 7 bases from V and 4 bases from J, with 17 bases in between. Per the germline V gene, CDR1 is MDHEN and CDR2 is SYDVKM. The CDR3 spells CASTVGGRGNQPQHF. In nucleotides, the CDR3 is TGTGCCAGCACCGTTGGGGGACGGGGTAATCAGCCCCAGCATTTT.